Described below is a single TCR beta chain sequence and its context. TCRdb's table, derived via immunoSEQ multiplex PCR, lists solely in-frame clones and lacks some. Altogether 65,000 to 75,000 clones are present, approximately 87% being singletons, with the ten largest covering 0.75% to 1%. This specimen comes from a study of OX40 agonist ivuxolimab in advanced cancers. Study information: Three individuals attained partial responses, comprising one hepatocellular carcinoma case and two cutaneous melanoma cases.

The TCR originated in an adult with an advanced solid tumor such as melanoma, head and neck, liver or kidney cancer. The starting material was CD4+ or CD8+ T cells sorted from blood, obtained in a trial of the OX40 agonist ivuxolimab.

The CDR3 loop reads CASSPRLAVQETQYF. The CDR3 DNA follows: TGTGCCAGCAGCCCTAGACTAGCGGTCCAAGAGACCCAGTACTTC. The rearrangement links TRBV9 to TRBJ2-5; 9 bases are shared with TRBD2. Germline assignment: CDR1 SGDLS and CDR2 YYNGEE. Trimming took 4 bases from V and 1 from J; bases not matched to a gene: 5. The CDR3 consists of 15 residues.